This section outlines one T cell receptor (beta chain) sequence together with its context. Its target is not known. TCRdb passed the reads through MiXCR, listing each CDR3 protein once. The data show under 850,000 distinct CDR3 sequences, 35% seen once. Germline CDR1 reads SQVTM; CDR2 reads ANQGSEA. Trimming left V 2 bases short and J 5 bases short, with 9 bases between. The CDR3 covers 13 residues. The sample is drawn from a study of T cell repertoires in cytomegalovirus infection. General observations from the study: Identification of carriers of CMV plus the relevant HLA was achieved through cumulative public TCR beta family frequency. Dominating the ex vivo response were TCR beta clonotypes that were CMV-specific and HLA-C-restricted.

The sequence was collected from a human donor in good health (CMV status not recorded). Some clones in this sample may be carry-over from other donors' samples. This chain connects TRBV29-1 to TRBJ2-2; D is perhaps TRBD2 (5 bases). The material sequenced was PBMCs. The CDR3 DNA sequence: TGCAGCGTTGAAAACGGGGATACCGGGGAGCTGTTTTTT. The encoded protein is CSVENGDTGELFF.